The 5 T cell receptor beta chains given below trace back to one sample, sequenced in a study of identifying expanded T cells in peripheral blood. The protocol was immunoSEQ multiplex PCR, while the TCRdb copy is restricted to in-frame clones and leaves out a portion. The sample lists about 130,000 clones; approximately 86% were seen once. The specimen was blood. These receptors came from a person between 18 and 70 years old in good health.

The gene calls are TRBV2 and TRBJ2-7, with 10 bases lining up with TRBD1. The CDR3 sequence is 14 residues long. Germline lookup yields CDR1 SNHLY and CDR2 FYNNEI. Losses at the gene ends were 6 bases for V and 1 base for J; bases not matched to a gene: 3. CDR3 in amino acids: CASSRQGASYEQYF. Here the CDR3 DNA reads TGTGCCAGCAGCAGACAGGGGGCTTCCTACGAGCAGTACTTC.

The chain recombines TRBV5-1 with TRBJ2-2, with 9 bases that match TRBD2. CDR1 SGHRS and CDR2 YFSETQ come from the germline V gene. The CDR3 runs 16 residues. Unmatched junction bases numbered 5, after V lost 4 bases and J lost 1 base. This chain's CDR3 is CASSTVSGRNTGELFF. CDR3 nucleotides: TGCGCCAGCAGCACCGTTAGCGGGAGGAACACCGGGGAGCTGTTTTTT.

This chain links TRBV27 with TRBJ1-1; D possibly corresponds to TRBD1 (6 bases). Trimming took off 6 bases at V and 5 bases at J, with 16 bases between the two ends. Per germline, CDR1 MNHEY and CDR2 SMNVEV (reference sequence). This CDR3 contains 14 residues. The CDR3 nucleotides are TGTGCCAGCAGGACCCACAGGGCTTGGACTGAAGCTTTCTTT. Protein product: CASRTHRAWTEAFF.

This clone was detected only once. V and J are TRBV4-1 and TRBJ1-5; D is ambiguous. V lost 2 bases to trimming and J lost 0 bases, with 14 bases between them. This CDR3 is built from 17 residues. The germline gives CDR1 MGHRA, CDR2 YSYEKL. The CDR3 loop reads CASSQPTRSFSNQPQHF. In nucleotides, the CDR3 is TGCGCCAGCAGCCAACCAACTCGTTCCTTTAGCAATCAGCCCCAGCATTTT.

The V and J genes are TRBV5-4 and TRBJ2-3, with 7 bases aligning to TRBD1. Trimming took 0 bases from V and 3 from J; bases not matched to a gene: 7. The CDR3 length is 16 residues. The germline V gene has CDR1 SGHNT and CDR2 YYREEE (reference sequence). The CDR3 nucleotides read TGTGCCAGCAGCTTGGACCGACAGGGTGGGACAGATACGCAGTATTTT. Amino acids: CASSLDRQGGTDTQYF. The complete variable domain, with remaining parts taken from reference TRBV5-4 and TRBJ2-3, reads ETGVTQSPTHLIKTRGQQVTLRCSSQSGHNTVSWYQQALGQGPQFIFQYYREEENGRGNFPPRFSGLQFPNYSSELNVNALELDDSALYLCASSLDRQGGTDTQYFGPGTRLTVL.